This T cell receptor (beta chain) was sequenced during a study of human T cells and chemical hapten exposure (dated by TCRdb to the early 2020s). Study-level background: For sensitization, 2% DPC in acetone was applied to an approximately 2 cm by approximately 2 cm area of upper inner arm skin. Patch testing was performed on the upper back with Finn chambers containing 0.01% DPC, and the patch tests were scored after 6 days according to International Contact Dermatitis Research Group standards. For TCR sequencing, blood came from twenty-nine alopecia patients at anywhere from one to four time points (pre-sensitization, 2, 6 and 24 weeks). The mostly female patient cohort included alopecia areata with under or over 50% scalp involvement, alopecia totalis and alopecia universalis. Blood samples were taken from patients before sensitization (week 0) and then at 2, 6 and about 24 weeks after DPC sensitization. Libraries were combined into a pool for sequencing, and differences in TCR yield between samples came mainly from small differences in library volumes within the pool. This study followed changes in the peripheral blood TCR repertoire in vivo during primary and secondary sensitization of alopecia patients to the hapten diphenylcyclopropenone (DPC). Patients additionally received weekly therapeutic DPC doses to the scalp throughout the approximately 22-week study period. Results the study describes overall, beyond this receptor: Significantly more large CDR3 similarity clusters were formed by expanded TCRs than by pre-sensitization or healthy control sets, consistent with antigen-driven responses. Patch test score was positively correlated with the number of PT1 expanded TCRs, with significance at thresholds 8, 16 and 32 but not at 4. After repeated subsampling, changes were observed in the strength of the expansion versus patch-test correlation and in the threshold at which the correlation became significant. The number of TCRs above 1 in 1000 frequency did not change with DPC sensitization; there was no evidence of global repertoire structure alterations. All patients had alopecia, a presumed autoimmune disease, so their immune response might differ from that of healthy individuals.

The germline V gene supplies CDR1 SGHVS and CDR2 FNYEAQ. At the junction V is shortened by 3 bases and J by 6 bases; bases outside the gene matches: 5. From cysteine to phenylalanine, the CDR3 is 15 amino acids long. Only CDR3 DNA is held: 45 bases, read in frame from base 1. This specimen's time point label, per the study, means: pre-sensitization, week 0. What this sample's treatment or condition label stands for: therapeutic diphenylcyclopropenone sensitization with weekly scalp DPC. Blood at each patch-test visit was drawn before the patch test was applied. Patients were considered eligible if aged 18 to 70, diagnosed with alopecia and deemed suitable for DPC therapy, and patients were excluded if pregnant. Total RNA was extracted from unfractionated whole blood collected in Tempus Blood RNA tubes. Library prep was done by RACE. TCRdb lists the instrument as NextSeq 500. Library preparation attached unique molecular identifiers to individual cDNA molecules for quantitative, reproducible TCR counting. From each blood RNA sample, both TCR alpha and TCR beta chains were sequenced. Per the source publication's procedure: The median number of TCRs per sample was approximately 98,000, ranging from 23,224 to 690,600. The Decombinator software suite was used to annotate V, J and CDR3 in the TCR reads. For PS versus PT1 abundance plots, all samples were subsampled to the same number of TCRs (28,000). TCRs were defined as expanded if absent before sensitization and observed at least eight times at the 2-week time point. TCRdb handled the public reads itself, with Q25 trimming in fastp and clone calling in MiXCR, and kept productive beta chains. Each CDR3 protein gets just one entry, which takes the most common genes and DNA from the rows behind it. The V and J calls come from TCRdb's annotation, not from the publication. The sample includes approximately 52,000 distinct CDR3 sequences, with over 8% observed a single time. 11% to 15% of the sample belongs to the ten largest clones.

This clonotype was picked up many times. Its cognate antigen has yet to be identified. No per-base quality is available; no much larger clone lies one base away. The TCR originated in a middle-aged woman with alopecia areata. Some clones in this sample may be carry-over from other donors' samples. The material sequenced was whole blood, taken in connection with sensitization to the hapten diphenylcyclopropenone (DPC). The rearranged segments are TRBV7-6 and TRBJ2-1; TRBD2 agrees with 10 junctional bases. The DNA reads TGTGCCAGCAGCTTCGAGCGGGGGGGATCCAATGAGCAGTTCTTC. This is translated as CASSFERGGSNEQFF.